These 17 T cell receptor beta chains came from one sample sequenced in a study of T cell repertoires in cytomegalovirus infection. MiXCR was run by TCRdb on the reads, yielding one entry per CDR3 protein. The sample shows about 740,000 distinct CDR3 sequences, 35% of them seen only once. Specimen: PBMCs. Receptor source: a human donor in good health (CMV status not recorded). Some clones in this sample may be carry-over from other donors' samples.

This clonotype was found a few times. The V call is TRBV28, the J call TRBJ1-4; possible D gene TRBD1, 5 bases. The V and J ends lost 8 bases and 2 bases respectively, with 6 bases between them. The germline gives CDR1 MDHEN, CDR2 SYDVKM. The length of the CDR3 is 12 residues. The CDR3 DNA follows: TGTGCCAGCTGGGGGACTAATGAAAAACTGTTTTTT. Encoded protein: CASWGTNEKLFF.

This chain joins TRBV6-1 and TRBJ1-5; 8 nucleotides agree with TRBD1. The V gene's germline CDR1 is MNHNS and CDR2 SASEGT. The ends lost 2 bases at V and 4 bases at J; junction bases unmatched: 4. This CDR3 has 15 residues. The CDR3 nucleotides read TGTGCCAGCAGTGAATGGACAGGGAGGAATCAGCCCCAGCATTTT. Translation gives CASSEWTGRNQPQHF.

This clonotype occurred a few times. The rearrangement uses TRBV7-9 and TRBJ1-1; D call uncertain. CDR1 and CDR2 from the germline V gene are SEHNR and FQNEAQ (reference sequence). V shed 5 bases and J shed 7 bases, with 14 bases lying between them. The CDR3 is 13 amino acids. This chain's CDR3 is CASSRAGRIEAFF. DNA of the CDR3: TGTGCCAGCAGCCGGGCCGGACGGATTGAAGCTTTCTTT. Together with reference TRBV7-9 and TRBJ1-1, the CDR3 gives the full variable domain: DTGVSQNPRHKITKRGQNVTFRCDPISEHNRLYWYRQTLGQGPEFLTYFQNEAQLEKSRLLSDRFSAERPKGSFSTLEIQRTEQGDSAMYLCASSRAGRIEAFFGQGTRLTVV.

This clonotype was counted ten times or more. This sequence joins TRBV7-6 and TRBJ1-2; D is unresolved. The CDR3 is made up of 14 amino acids. The ends were cut back, 5 bases at V and 6 bases at J, with 16 bases in the middle. CDR1 SGHVS and CDR2 FNYEAQ come from the germline V gene. CDR3 coding DNA: TGTGCCAGCAGCCCCTCTGTGATTTCGGATGGCTACACCTTC. As protein: CASSPSVISDGYTF.

V usage is TRBV7-6 and J usage is TRBJ2-7; TRBD1 matches 8 bases. CDR1 SGHVS and CDR2 FNYEAQ come from the germline V gene. CDR3 size: 16 residues. J lost 2 bases, V lost 1 base, and 7 bases had no gene match. The CDR3 DNA sequence: TGTGCCAGCAGCTTAGACGGCAGGGGGCGAACCTACGAGCAGTACTTC. Residues: CASSLDGRGRTYEQYF.

This rearrangement joins TRBV7-9 to TRBJ1-4; a weak D match, TRBD1 (5 bases). Germline assignment: CDR1 SEHNR and CDR2 FQNEAQ (reference sequence). The CDR3 has 16 residues. V gave up 4 bases and J gave up 8 bases, with 20 bases separating them. CDR3 sequence: CASSSNVAGGREKLFF. In DNA, the CDR3 is TGTGCCAGCAGCTCGAACGTAGCCGGGGGGAGAGAAAAACTGTTTTTT.

The chain links TRBV19 to TRBJ1-5, with 12 positions matching TRBD1. The ends lost 7 bases at V and 2 bases at J; junction bases unmatched: 15. Germline CDR1 reads LNHDA; CDR2 reads SQIVND (reference sequence). The CDR3 is made up of 19 amino acids. CDR3 coding DNA: TGTGCCAGTATTGGGCACCCCGGGACAGGGGGCGGCGGCAATCAGCCCCAGCATTTT. It yields the protein CASIGHPGTGGGGNQPQHF.

The chain carries TRBV6-8 and TRBJ1-2; TRBD1 agrees at 9 bases. With 1 base clipped from V and 4 bases from J, the junction kept 7 bases outside the gene matches. Germline V gene sequence: CDR1 MNHGY, CDR2 SAAAGT. The CDR3 is 16 residues long. CDR3: CASSYFGQGPRYGYTF. CDR3 in DNA: TGTGCCAGCAGTTACTTCGGACAGGGGCCGCGCTATGGCTACACCTTC.

This clonotype came up a few times. The V gene is TRBV10-2, the J gene TRBJ2-3; the match to TRBD1 covers 10 bases. The length of the CDR3 is 15 residues. Trimming at V came to 2 bases and at J to 5 bases, leaving 4 bases not matched to a gene. Germline V lookup: CDR1 WSHSY, CDR2 SAAADI. CDR3 DNA: TGCGCCAGCAGTGAGGACAGGGGGCTCGGAGATACGCAGTATTTT. Its protein product is CASSEDRGLGDTQYF.

At least ten counts were recorded for this clonotype. The rearrangement joins TRBV7-8 to TRBJ1-1; D remains unclear. Germline V gene data show CDR1 as SGHVS and CDR2 as FQNEAQ. CDR3 length: 13 residues. V was clipped by 2 bases and J by 8 bases, with 12 bases between them. CDR3 region: CASSLQVLAEAFF. The CDR3, as DNA: TGTGCCAGCAGCTTACAGGTCCTGGCCGAAGCTTTCTTT.

The genes are TRBV27 and TRBJ2-2; D is unresolved. Germline V gene data show CDR1 as MNHEY and CDR2 as SMNVEV (reference sequence). Between the trimmed V and J ends, which lost 3 bases and 1 base, there was a span of 9 bases. CDR3 length: 15 amino acids. CDR3 nucleotide sequence: TGTGCCAGCAGTTTGGTTGGGCAGAACACCGGGGAGCTGTTTTTT. Its translation: CASSLVGQNTGELFF.

There are a few counts of this clonotype. The chain recombines TRBV28 with TRBJ2-6; 9 nucleotides line up with TRBD2. V shed 3 bases, J shed 0 bases, and the junction held 12 bases outside the gene matches. CDR1 is MDHEN and CDR2 is SYDVKM in the germline V gene. This CDR3 comprises 20 residues. CDR3 loop: CASSLVLAGIVNSGANVLTF. CDR3 nucleotides: TGTGCCAGCAGTTTGGTCCTAGCGGGAATCGTCAACTCTGGGGCCAACGTCCTGACTTTC.

The chain is built from TRBV5-1 and TRBJ1-2; a weak D match, TRBD1 (6 bases). Germline-derived CDR1 and CDR2 are SGHRS and YFSETQ. Trimming shortened V by 4 bases and J by 3 bases, and 13 bases separated the two germline ends. The CDR3 runs 14 residues. The CDR3 reads CASSRQGQDYGYTF. In nucleotides, the CDR3 is TGCGCCAGCAGCCGGCAGGGGCAGGACTATGGCTACACCTTC.

The table lists this clonotype with a few counts. The rearrangement links TRBV7-2 to TRBJ2-5, with D possibly TRBD1 on 6 matching bases. Between the trimmed V and J ends, which lost 2 bases and 1 base, there was a span of 8 bases. The CDR3 is 14 amino acids. The germline V gene encodes CDR1 SGHTA and CDR2 FQGNSA. CDR3 sequence: CASSLRQAQETQYF. CDR3 sequence (DNA): TGTGCCAGCAGCTTACGACAGGCCCAAGAGACCCAGTACTTC.

A single count supports this clonotype. The chain uses TRBV11-2 and TRBJ2-5; 11 nucleotides agree with TRBD2. V was pared by 5 bases and J by 2 bases, with 10 bases of the junction left unmatched. The CDR3 is made up of 17 amino acids. CDR1 is SGHAT, CDR2 FQNNGV, per germline. The CDR3 here is CASSQGVSSGGQETQYF. The CDR3 DNA reads as TGTGCCAGCAGCCAAGGGGTATCTAGCGGGGGGCAAGAGACCCAGTACTTC. Full variable domain (rest looked up from reference TRBV11-2 and TRBJ2-5): EAGVAQSPRYKIIEKRQSVAFWCNPISGHATLYWYQQILGQGPKLLIQFQNNGVVDDSQLPKDRFSAERLKGVDSTLKIQPAKLEDSAVYLCASSQGVSSGGQETQYFGPGTRLLVL.

The CDR3 here is CASSLGALTSGRAIHSYEQYF. The CDR3, as DNA: TGCGCCAGCAGCTTGGGTGCCTTAACTAGCGGGAGGGCCATCCACTCCTACGAGCAGTACTTC. The chain combines TRBV5-1 with TRBJ2-7, with 13 bases lining up with TRBD2. The germline CDR1 and CDR2 sequences are SGHRS and YFSETQ. The CDR3 runs 21 residues. The junction had 15 bases not matched to a gene; V was cut back by 0 bases and J by 0 bases.

This clonotype was counted only a few times. The rearrangement joins TRBV27 to TRBJ1-4, with a tentative D call TRBD1 (6 bases). V was trimmed by 4 bases and J by 5 bases, leaving 14 bases between them. Germline CDR1 MNHEY, CDR2 SMNVEV (reference sequence). This CDR3 has 15 residues. CDR3 DNA: TGTGCCAGCAGTTCAAACGACAGGAGAAATGAAAAACTGTTTTTT. Its protein product is CASSSNDRRNEKLFF.